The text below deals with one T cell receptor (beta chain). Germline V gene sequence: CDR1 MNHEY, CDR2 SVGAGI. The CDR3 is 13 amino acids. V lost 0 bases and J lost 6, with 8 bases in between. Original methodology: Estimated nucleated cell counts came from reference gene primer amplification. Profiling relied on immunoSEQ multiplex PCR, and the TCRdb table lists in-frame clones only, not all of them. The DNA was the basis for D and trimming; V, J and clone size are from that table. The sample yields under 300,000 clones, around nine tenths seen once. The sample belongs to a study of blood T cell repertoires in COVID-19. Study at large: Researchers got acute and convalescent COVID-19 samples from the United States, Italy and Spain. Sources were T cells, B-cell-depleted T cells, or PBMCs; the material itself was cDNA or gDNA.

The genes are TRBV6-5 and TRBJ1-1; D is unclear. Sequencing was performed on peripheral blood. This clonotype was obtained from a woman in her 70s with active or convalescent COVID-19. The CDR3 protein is CASSYSRPAEAFF. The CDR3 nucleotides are TGTGCCAGCAGTTACTCGAGGCCAGCTGAAGCTTTCTTT.